This note documents a single T cell receptor beta chain sequence. Its antigen remains unknown. The sample originates from a study of Tregs in tolerant kidney transplant recipients. Study results and caveats: In tolerant patients, donor-specific Tregs outgrew total Tregs, suggesting antigen-driven expansion.

Profiling relied on immunoSEQ multiplex PCR, and the TCRdb table lists in-frame clones only, not all of them. The table has about 94,000 clones, 90% to 95% seen once. Trimming pared 0 bases from V and 6 bases from J, leaving 12 bases between. The CDR3 runs 15 residues. The germline gives CDR1 LGHNA, CDR2 YSLEER. The origin of this receptor is a human donor who received a combined kidney and bone marrow transplant. The sequences come from CD4+ T cells from blood, collected before the transplant. V is TRBV4-3 and J is TRBJ1-5, with TRBD1 as a possible D gene (6 bases). CDR3 region: CASSQDHRVGQPQHF. CDR3 sequence (DNA): TGCGCCAGCAGCCAAGATCACAGGGTCGGTCAGCCCCAGCATTTT.